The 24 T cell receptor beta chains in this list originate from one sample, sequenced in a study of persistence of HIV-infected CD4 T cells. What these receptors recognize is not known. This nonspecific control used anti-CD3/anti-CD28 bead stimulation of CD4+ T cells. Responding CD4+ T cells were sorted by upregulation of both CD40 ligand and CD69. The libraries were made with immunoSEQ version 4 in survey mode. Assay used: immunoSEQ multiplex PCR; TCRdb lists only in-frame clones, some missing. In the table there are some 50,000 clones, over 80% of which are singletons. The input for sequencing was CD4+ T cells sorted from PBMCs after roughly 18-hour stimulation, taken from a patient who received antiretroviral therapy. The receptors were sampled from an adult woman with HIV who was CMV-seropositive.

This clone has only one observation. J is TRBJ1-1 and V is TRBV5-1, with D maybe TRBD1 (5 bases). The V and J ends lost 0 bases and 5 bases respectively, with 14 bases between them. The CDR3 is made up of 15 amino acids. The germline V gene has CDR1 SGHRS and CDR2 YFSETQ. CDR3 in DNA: TGCGCCAGCAGCTTGGGTGTCGGCAGGGTGACTGAAGCTTTCTTT. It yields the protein CASSLGVGRVTEAFF. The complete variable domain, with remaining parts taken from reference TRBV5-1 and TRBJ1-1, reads KAGVTQTPRYLIKTRGQQVTLSCSPISGHRSVSWYQQTPGQGLQFLFEYFSETQRNKGNFPGRFSGRQFSNSRSEMNVSTLELGDSALYLCASSLGVGRVTEAFFGQGTRLTVV.

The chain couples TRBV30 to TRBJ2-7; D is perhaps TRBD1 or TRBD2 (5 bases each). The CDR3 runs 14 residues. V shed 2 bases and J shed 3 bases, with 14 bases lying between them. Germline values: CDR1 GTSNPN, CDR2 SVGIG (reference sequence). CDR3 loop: CAWSWGSSDYEQYF. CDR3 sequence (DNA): TGTGCCTGGAGTTGGGGGAGTAGTGACTACGAGCAGTACTTC.

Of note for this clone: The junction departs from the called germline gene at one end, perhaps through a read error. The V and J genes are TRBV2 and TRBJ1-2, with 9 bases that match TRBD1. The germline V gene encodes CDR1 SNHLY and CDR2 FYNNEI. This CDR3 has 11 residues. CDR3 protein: CASSELGGQGF. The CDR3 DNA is TGTGCCAGCAGTGAATTAGGGGGACAGGGCTTC.

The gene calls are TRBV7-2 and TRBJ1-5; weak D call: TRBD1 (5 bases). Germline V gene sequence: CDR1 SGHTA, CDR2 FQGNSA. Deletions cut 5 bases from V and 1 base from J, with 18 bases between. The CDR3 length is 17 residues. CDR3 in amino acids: CASSPERGELSNQPQHF. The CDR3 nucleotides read TGTGCCAGCAGCCCGGAGAGGGGAGAATTAAGCAATCAGCCCCAGCATTTT. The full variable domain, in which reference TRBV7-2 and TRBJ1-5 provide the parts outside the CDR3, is GAGVSQSPSNKVTEKGKDVELRCDPISGHTALYWYRQSLGQGLEFLIYFQGNSAPDKSGLPSDRFSAERTGGSVSTLTIQRTQQEDSAVYLCASSPERGELSNQPQHFGDGTRLSIL.

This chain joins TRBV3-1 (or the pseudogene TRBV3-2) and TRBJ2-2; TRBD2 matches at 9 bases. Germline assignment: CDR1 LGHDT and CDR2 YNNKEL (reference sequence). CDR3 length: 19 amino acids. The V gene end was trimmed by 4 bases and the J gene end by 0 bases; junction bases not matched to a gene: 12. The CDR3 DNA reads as TGTGCCAGCAGCCCAGATAGGATTAGCGGGGGCCCGAACACCGGGGAGCTGTTTTTT. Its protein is CASSPDRISGGPNTGELFF.

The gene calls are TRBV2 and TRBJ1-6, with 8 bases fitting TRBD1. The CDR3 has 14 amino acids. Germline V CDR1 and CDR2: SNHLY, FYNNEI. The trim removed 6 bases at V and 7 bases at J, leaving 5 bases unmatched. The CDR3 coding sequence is TGTGCCAGCAGGGGGGACAGGCAGAATTCACCCCTCCACTTT. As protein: CASRGDRQNSPLHF.

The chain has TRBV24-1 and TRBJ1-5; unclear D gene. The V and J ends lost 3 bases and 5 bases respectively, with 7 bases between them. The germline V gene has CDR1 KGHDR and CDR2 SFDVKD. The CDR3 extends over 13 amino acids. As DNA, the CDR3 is TGTGCCACCAGTGATAGGACCCATCAGCCCCAGCATTTT. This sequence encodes CATSDRTHQPQHF.

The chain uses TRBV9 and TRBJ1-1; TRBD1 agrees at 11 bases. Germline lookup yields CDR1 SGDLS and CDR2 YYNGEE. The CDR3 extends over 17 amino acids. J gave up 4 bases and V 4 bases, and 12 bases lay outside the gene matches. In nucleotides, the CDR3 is TGTGCCAGCAGCCCCCCGGGGACAGGGGGTTTTAGCACTGAAGCTTTCTTT. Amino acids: CASSPPGTGGFSTEAFF.

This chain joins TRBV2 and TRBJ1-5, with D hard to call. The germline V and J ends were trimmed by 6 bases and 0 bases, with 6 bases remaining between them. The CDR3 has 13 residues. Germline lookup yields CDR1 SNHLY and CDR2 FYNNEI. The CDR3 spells CASRRDSNQPQHF. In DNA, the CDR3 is TGTGCCAGCAGGCGGGATAGCAATCAGCCCCAGCATTTT.

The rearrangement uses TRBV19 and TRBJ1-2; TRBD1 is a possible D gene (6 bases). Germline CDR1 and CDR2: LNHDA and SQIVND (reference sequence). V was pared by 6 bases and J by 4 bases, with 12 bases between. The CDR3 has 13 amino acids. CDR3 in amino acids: CASSSDRIYGYTF. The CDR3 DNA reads TGTGCCAGTAGCTCGGACAGAATCTATGGCTACACCTTC. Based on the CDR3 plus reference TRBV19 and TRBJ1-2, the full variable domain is DGGITQSPKYLFRKEGQNVTLSCEQNLNHDAMYWYRQDPGQGLRLIYYSQIVNDFQKGDIAEGYSVSREKKESFPLTVTSAQKNPTAFYLCASSSDRIYGYTFGSGTRLTVV.

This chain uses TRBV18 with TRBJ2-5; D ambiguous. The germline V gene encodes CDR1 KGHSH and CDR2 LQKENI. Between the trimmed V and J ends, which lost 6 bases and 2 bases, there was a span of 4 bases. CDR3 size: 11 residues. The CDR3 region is CASSDQETQYF. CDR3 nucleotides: TGTGCCAGCTCGGATCAAGAGACCCAGTACTTC.

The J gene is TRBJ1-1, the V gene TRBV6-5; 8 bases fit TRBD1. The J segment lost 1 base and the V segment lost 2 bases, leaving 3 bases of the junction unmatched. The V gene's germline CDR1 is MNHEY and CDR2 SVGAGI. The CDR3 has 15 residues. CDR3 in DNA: TGTGCCAGCAGTTACGTCGGACAGGGGAACACTGAAGCTTTCTTT. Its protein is CASSYVGQGNTEAFF.

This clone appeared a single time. Written as DNA, the CDR3 is TGTGCCACCAGTGTCTCCTCCGGGGGGGCAGGGGGCAGTGAGCAGTTCTTC. Translated: CATSVSSGGAGGSEQFF. The V and J genes are TRBV24-1 and TRBJ2-1; either TRBD1 or TRBD2 may fit D (8 bases each). CDR3 length: 17 residues. V was pared by 5 bases and J by 9 bases, with 25 bases between. Germline values: CDR1 KGHDR, CDR2 SFDVKD.

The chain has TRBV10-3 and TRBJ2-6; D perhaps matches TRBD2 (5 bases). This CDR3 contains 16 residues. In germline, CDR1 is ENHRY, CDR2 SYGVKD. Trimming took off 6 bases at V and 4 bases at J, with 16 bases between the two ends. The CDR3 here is CAISQLRPGGANVLTF. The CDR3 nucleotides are TGTGCCATCAGCCAACTGCGGCCGGGAGGGGCCAACGTCCTGACTTTC.

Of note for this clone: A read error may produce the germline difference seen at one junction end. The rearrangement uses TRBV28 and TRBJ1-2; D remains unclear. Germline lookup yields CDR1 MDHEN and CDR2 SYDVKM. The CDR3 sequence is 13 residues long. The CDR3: CASTPVRSYGYAF. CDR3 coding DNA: TGTGCCAGCACCCCCGTGAGGAGCTATGGCTACGCCTTC.

The CDR3 DNA reads TGCAGTGCTAGTCAGGGGCTTGGTGGCTACACCTTC. It specifies CSASQGLGGYTF. The V gene is TRBV20-1, the J gene TRBJ1-2; a weak D match, TRBD1 (6 bases). Trimming took 3 bases from V and 7 from J, leaving 12 bases between them. CDR1 and CDR2 (germline): DFQATT, SNEGSKA (reference sequence). This CDR3 contains 12 residues.

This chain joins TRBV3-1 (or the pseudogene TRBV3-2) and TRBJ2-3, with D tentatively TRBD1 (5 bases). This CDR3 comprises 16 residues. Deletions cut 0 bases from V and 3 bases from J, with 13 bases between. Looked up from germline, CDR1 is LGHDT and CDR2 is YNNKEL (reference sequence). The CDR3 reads CASSQDITGKTDTQYF. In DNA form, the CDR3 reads TGTGCCAGCAGCCAAGATATAACAGGCAAAACAGATACGCAGTATTTT.

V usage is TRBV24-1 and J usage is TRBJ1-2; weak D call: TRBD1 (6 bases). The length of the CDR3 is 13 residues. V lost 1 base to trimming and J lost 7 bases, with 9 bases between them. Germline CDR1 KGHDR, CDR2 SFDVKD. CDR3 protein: CATSDFGQPGYTF. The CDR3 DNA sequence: TGTGCCACCAGTGATTTCGGACAGCCTGGCTACACCTTC.

The CDR3 region has the DNA TGTGCCAGCAGCCCCAGGGACAGGGGATATGGTGGAGATACGCAGTATTTT. Protein sequence: CASSPRDRGYGGDTQYF. This chain uses TRBV3-1 (or the pseudogene TRBV3-2) with TRBJ2-3; 10 positions agree with TRBD1. The CDR3 runs to 17 residues. Per germline, CDR1 LGHDT and CDR2 YNNKEL (reference sequence). J gave up 5 bases and V 4 bases, and 12 bases lay outside the gene matches.

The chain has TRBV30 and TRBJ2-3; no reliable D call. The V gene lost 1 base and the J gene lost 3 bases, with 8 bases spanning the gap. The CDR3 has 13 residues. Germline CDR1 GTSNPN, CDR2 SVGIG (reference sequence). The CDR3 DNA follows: TGTGCCTGGAGTGGGGTCTTGACAGATACGCAGTATTTT. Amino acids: CAWSGVLTDTQYF. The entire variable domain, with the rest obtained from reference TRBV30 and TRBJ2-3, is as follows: SQTIHQWPATLVQPVGSPLSLECTVEGTSNPNLYWYRQAAGRGLQLLFYSVGIGQISSEVPQNLSASRPQDRQFILSSKKLLLSDSGFYLCAWSGVLTDTQYFGPGTRLTVL.

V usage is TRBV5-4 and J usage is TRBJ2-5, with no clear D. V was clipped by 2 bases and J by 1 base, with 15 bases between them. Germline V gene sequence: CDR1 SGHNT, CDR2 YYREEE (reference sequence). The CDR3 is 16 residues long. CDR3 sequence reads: CASSFDLTGSQETQYF. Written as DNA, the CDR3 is TGTGCCAGCAGCTTCGACCTGACTGGAAGCCAAGAGACCCAGTACTTC.

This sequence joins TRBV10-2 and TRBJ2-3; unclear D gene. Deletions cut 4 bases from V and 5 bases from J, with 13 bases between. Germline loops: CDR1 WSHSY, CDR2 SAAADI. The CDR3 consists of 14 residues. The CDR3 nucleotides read TGCGCCAGCAGTGTTATTCGGGCGAGAGATACGCAGTATTTT. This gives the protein CASSVIRARDTQYF.

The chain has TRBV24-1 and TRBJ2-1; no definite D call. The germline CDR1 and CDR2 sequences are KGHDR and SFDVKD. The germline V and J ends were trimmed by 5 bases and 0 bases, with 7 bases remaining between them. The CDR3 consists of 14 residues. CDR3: CATSGGFSYNEQFF. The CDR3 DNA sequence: TGTGCCACCAGTGGGGGATTCTCCTACAATGAGCAGTTCTTC.

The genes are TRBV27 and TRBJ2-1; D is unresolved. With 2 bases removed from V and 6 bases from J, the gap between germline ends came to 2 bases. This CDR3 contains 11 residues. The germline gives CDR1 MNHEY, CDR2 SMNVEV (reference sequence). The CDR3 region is CASSLLNEQFF. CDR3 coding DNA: TGTGCCAGCAGTTTACTCAATGAGCAGTTCTTC.